These 2 T cell receptor beta chains share one sample of origin, sequenced in a study of blood T cell repertoires in COVID-19. Clones were sequenced by immunoSEQ multiplex PCR, and TCRdb holds only the in-frame ones, with some missing. The sample gives tens of thousands of clones, approximately 91% of which show up once; approximately 20% is in the top ten. Material: peripheral blood. The source of these receptors is a man aged 65-85 years with acute or convalescent COVID-19.

This clone was seen more than once but under ten times. Here the CDR3 reads CASSEKGAIYGYTF. The CDR3, as DNA: TGTGCCAGCAGTGAAAAGGGGGCGATATATGGCTACACCTTC. V usage is TRBV2 and J usage is TRBJ1-2; 7 positions match TRBD1. This CDR3 is built from 14 residues. Germline V gene sequence: CDR1 SNHLY, CDR2 FYNNEI. V dropped 2 bases and J dropped 5; count of bases not matched to a gene: 5.

The count of this clone is one. The rearrangement joins TRBV2 to TRBJ2-2; TRBD1 is a possible D gene (6 bases). Germline loops: CDR1 SNHLY, CDR2 FYNNEI. The CDR3 has 16 residues. Trimming removed 5 bases at V and 1 base at J, with 14 bases between. DNA for the CDR3: TGTGCCAGCAGTTTACAGGGTTTAGTGAACACCGGGGAGCTGTTTTTT. This translates into CASSLQGLVNTGELFF.